These 7 T cell receptor beta chains were all obtained from the same sample, sequenced in a study of cytomegalovirus exposure and HLA in healthy donors. Amplification used 60 Vbeta primers and 13 Jbeta primers. The method was immunoSEQ multiplex PCR; TCRdb's version includes in-frame clones alone and lacks a portion of them. The sample has approximately 70,000 clones, 70% seen once. The sample taken for sequencing was PBMCs. The receptors come from a woman aged 45-65 years in good health and CMV-seropositive.

This rearrangement joins TRBV27 to TRBJ2-1; D is undetermined. Trimming left V 2 bases short and J 0 bases short, with 8 bases between. From germline, CDR1 is MNHEY and CDR2 SMNVEV (reference sequence). CDR3 length: 15 amino acids. DNA for the CDR3: TGTGCCAGCAGTTTAACGCTGAGCTCCTACAATGAGCAGTTCTTC. Translating it yields CASSLTLSSYNEQFF.

The chain has TRBV9 and TRBJ1-3; no definite D call. V was shortened by 0 bases and J by 0 bases, with 7 bases between the two germline ends. This CDR3 is 15 amino acids long. The germline CDR1 and CDR2 sequences are SGDLS and YYNGEE. This CDR3 reads CASSVEDYSGNTIYF. In nucleotides, the CDR3 is TGTGCCAGCAGCGTAGAGGACTACTCTGGAAACACCATATATTTT. Complete variable domain (other parts from reference TRBV9 and TRBJ1-3): DSGVTQTPKHLITATGQRVTLRCSPRSGDLSVYWYQQSLDQGLQFLIQYYNGEERAKGNILERFSAQQFPDLHSELNLSSLELGDSALYFCASSVEDYSGNTIYFGEGSWLTVV.

J is TRBJ2-5 and V is TRBV11-3, with 9 positions matching TRBD1. Germline V gene sequence: CDR1 SGHNT, CDR2 YENEEA. Losses at the gene ends were 2 bases for V and 4 bases for J; bases not matched to a gene: 11. The CDR3 loop spans 17 amino acids. DNA of the CDR3: TGTGCCAGCAGCTTATCACCCGGGACAGGGCTAGCAGAGACCCAGTACTTC. It is translated as CASSLSPGTGLAETQYF.

The rearrangement links TRBV4-3 to TRBJ1-2; TRBD1 might be the D (5 bases). The V gene's germline CDR1 is LGHNA and CDR2 YSLEER. Trimming removed 1 base from V and 3 bases from J, with 12 bases in between. This CDR3 has 15 amino acids. The CDR3 region has the DNA TGCGCCAGCAGCCAAGGGGGGGGGATCGACTATGGCTACACCTTC. Its protein product is CASSQGGGIDYGYTF.

The chain employs TRBV5-1 and TRBJ2-7, with 8 bases that match TRBD2. V shed 2 bases, J shed 7 bases, and the junction held 8 bases outside the gene matches. CDR3 length: 14 amino acids. Germline CDR1 SGHRS, CDR2 YFSETQ. CDR3 sequence reads: CASSFSGGPGEQYF. Written as DNA, the CDR3 is TGCGCCAGCAGCTTCTCGGGGGGGCCGGGAGAGCAGTACTTC.

This sequence joins TRBV27 and TRBJ2-5; 14 bases fit TRBD2. The DNA end is more similar to TRBJ2-7, so the J call may be wrong. This CDR3 comprises 15 residues. Looked up from germline, CDR1 is MNHEY and CDR2 is SMNVEV (reference sequence). This chain's CDR3 is CASRAGTSGSNEQYF. CDR3 nucleotides: TGTGCCAGCAGGGCTGGGACTAGCGGGAGCAACGAGCAGTACTTC.

The chain joins TRBV27 to TRBJ2-7; D not resolved. Deletions cut 5 bases from V and 0 bases from J, with 8 bases between. The germline gives CDR1 MNHEY, CDR2 SMNVEV (reference sequence). The CDR3 totals 13 residues. The CDR3 coding sequence is TGTGCCAGCAGTCTAACCCCCTCCTACGAGCAGTACTTC. This sequence encodes CASSLTPSYEQYF.